Listed below are T cell receptor beta chains from one sample, sequenced in a study of T cell repertoires in cytomegalovirus infection. These receptors' antigens are unknown. One entry per CDR3 protein results from TCRdb running MiXCR on the reads. The sample holds roughly 180,000 distinct CDR3 sequences; about 20% are singletons and the top ten take more than 25%. The sequencing used CD8+ T cells from cultured PBMCs, collected from culture after CMV antigen stimulation. Receptors originate from a human donor in good health (CMV status not recorded). Some clones in this sample may be carry-over from other donors' samples. The CDR3 runs from the conserved cysteine through the conserved F or W. A D gene is named only where the DNA matches it firmly. Only some rows state a clone size, as once, few, many or a class for expanded clones.

J gene	clone size	V gene	D gene	CDR3 protein	CDR3 DNA
TRBJ2-3	-	TRBV5-4	-	CASSRFGRSTDTQYF	TGTGCCAGCAGCCGATTCGGACGAAGCACAGATACGCAGTATTTT
TRBJ1-1	-	TRBV6-8	TRBD1	CASSYSRGSTEAFF	TGTGCCAGCAGTTACTCCAGGGGGAGCACTGAAGCTTTCTTT
TRBJ2-3	few	TRBV7-2	TRBD2	CASSPTSGGTDTQYF	TGTGCCAGCAGCCCGACTAGCGGGGGCACAGATACGCAGTATTTT
TRBJ1-5	-	TRBV7-9	-	CASSIRDPDQPQHF	TGTGCCAGCAGCATCAGGGATCCCGACCAGCCCCAGCATTTT
TRBJ1-1	few	TRBV4-1	-	CASSQFRPNTEAFF	TGCGCCAGCAGCCAATTCAGGCCGAACACTGAAGCTTTCTTT
TRBJ1-1	-	TRBV7-9	-	CASSSPRTTEAFF	TGTGCCAGCAGCTCCCCGAGGACCACTGAAGCTTTCTTT
TRBJ2-1	few	TRBV5-4	TRBD2	CASSLASGDNEQFF	TGTGCCAGCAGCTTGGCTAGCGGGGACAATGAGCAGTTCTTC
TRBJ2-5	-	TRBV27	-	CASSRDGSQETQYF	TGTGCCAGCAGTAGGGACGGTAGCCAAGAGACCCAGTACTTC
TRBJ1-5	few	TRBV4-3	-	CASSQDVGDQPQHF	TGCGCCAGCAGCCAAGATGTAGGGGATCAGCCCCAGCATTTT
TRBJ2-5	many	TRBV19	-	CASSTQDGLHEETQYF	TGTGCCAGTAGTACCCAGGACGGGCTGCATGAGGAGACCCAGTACTTC
TRBJ1-2	few	TRBV2	-	CASSEGQERRGYTF	TGTGCCAGCAGTGAGGGTCAGGAGCGACGGGGCTACACCTTC
TRBJ2-1	few	TRBV5-4	TRBD2	CASSLGGGPTYNEQFF	TGTGCCAGCAGCTTAGGCGGGGGGCCAACATACAATGAGCAGTTCTTC
TRBJ2-7	few	TRBV27	TRBD1	CASSFGTGENYEQYF	TGTGCCAGCAGTTTCGGGACAGGGGAAAACTACGAGCAGTACTTC
TRBJ1-6	many	TRBV7-2	TRBD1	CASSLSTGTGDSPLHF	TGTGCCAGCAGTCTTAGTACCGGGACAGGGGATTCACCCCTCCACTTT
TRBJ2-2	few	TRBV5-5	-	CATSPWGPTNTGELFF	TGTGCCACTTCGCCATGGGGTCCCACGAACACCGGGGAGCTGTTTTTT
TRBJ1-1	-	TRBV7-6	-	CASSPQSENTEAFF	TGTGCCAGCAGCCCACAAAGTGAGAACACTGAAGCTTTCTTT
TRBJ1-2	-	TRBV6-5	-	CACRGGAVNYGYTF	TGTGCCTGCCGCGGGGGCGCCGTAAACTATGGCTACACCTTC
TRBJ1-1	-	TRBV20-1	-	CSARRGDGNTEAFF	TGCAGTGCTAGACGAGGGGATGGGAACACTGAAGCTTTCTTT
TRBJ1-1	-	TRBV7-6	-	CASSLGGAGGNTEAFF	TGTGCCAGCAGCCTAGGCGGGGCAGGAGGTAACACTGAAGCTTTCTTT
TRBJ1-1	-	TRBV11-2	-	CASSLGLWGEREAFF	TGTGCCAGCAGCTTAGGACTGTGGGGGGAAAGGGAAGCTTTCTTT
TRBJ2-7	-	TRBV6-2/TRBV6-3	-	CASSWIGFEVRYEQYF	TGTGCCAGCAGTTGGATAGGCTTCGAAGTGAGATACGAGCAGTACTTC
TRBJ1-2	few	TRBV6-5	TRBD1	CASSPGTGGPVGYTF	TGTGCCAGCAGTCCCGGGACAGGGGGCCCTGTTGGCTACACCTTC
TRBJ2-7	-	TRBV6-5	-	CASSYGGASLYEQYF	TGTGCCAGCAGTTACGGGGGGGCATCACTCTACGAGCAGTACTTC
TRBJ1-6	-	TRBV7-2	TRBD1	CASSITGGSYNSPLHF	TGTGCCAGCAGTATAACAGGGGGATCCTATAATTCACCCCTCCACTTT
TRBJ1-6	few	TRBV7-2	-	CASSTSGTTKLNSPLHF	TGTGCCAGCAGCACATCTGGGACGACCAAATTGAATTCACCCCTCCACTTT
TRBJ1-1	-	TRBV4-2	-	CASSQVGPGAASEAFF	TGTGCCAGCAGCCAAGTTGGCCCAGGGGCTGCTTCTGAAGCTTTCTTT
TRBJ2-4	-	TRBV7-2	-	CASSVGTNFQYF	TGTGCCAGCAGCGTAGGGACCAATTTTCAGTACTTC